This T cell receptor (beta chain) was identified in a study of coeliac disease. Across the whole study: Without high-resolution HLA typing, biased TRBV7-2 usage was queried.

TCRdb keeps only in-frame clones here, not all; method: immunoSEQ multiplex PCR. This table holds under 2,500 clones, roughly three fifths found once. Study findings and constraints: Most TRB amino acid sequences occurred in only one sample.

As to this clone: The antigen is unknown.

The germline CDR1 and CDR2 sequences are SGHVS and FQNEAQ. V was shortened by 1 base and J by 4 bases, with 14 bases between the two germline ends. This CDR3 is built from 15 residues. The receptor's source is a woman under 40 with active celiac disease. This chain uses TRBV7-8 with TRBJ2-7, with no clear D. Sequencing was done on a sample of lamina propria lymphocytes from the gut. As DNA, the CDR3 is TGTGCCAGCAGCTTAGTATTAGCCAGTGTATACGAGCAGTACTTC. Residues: CASSLVLASVYEQYF.